Following are 14 T cell receptor beta chains from one sample sequenced in a study of blood T cell repertoires in COVID-19. TCRdb keeps only in-frame clones here, not all; method: immunoSEQ multiplex PCR. The table has about 270,000 clones, 90% seen once. Input material: PBMCs or T cells enriched from blood (not recorded which). The receptors were gathered from a woman younger than 45 with acute COVID-19.

The chain has TRBV5-4 and TRBJ2-7, with 12 bases matching TRBD2. The CDR3 is made up of 16 amino acids. CDR1 SGHNT and CDR2 YYREEE come from the germline V gene (reference sequence). V gave up 4 bases and J gave up 1 base; unmatched junction bases: 6. The CDR3 DNA sequence: TGTGCCAGCAGCCTAACCGGGACTAGCGGGTCCTACGAGCAGTACTTC. Translated, it gives CASSLTGTSGSYEQYF.

The CDR3 spells CASSLRQTSYNEQFF. As DNA, the CDR3 is TGCGCCAGCAGCTTGCGACAGACGTCCTACAATGAGCAGTTCTTC. This rearrangement joins TRBV5-1 to TRBJ2-1, with D possibly being TRBD1 (5 bases). The germline V gene has CDR1 SGHRS and CDR2 YFSETQ. The CDR3 contains 15 residues. The V and J ends lost 1 base and 1 base respectively, with 9 bases between them.

The chain recombines TRBV18 with TRBJ2-7; 11 bases are shared with TRBD2. This CDR3 region has 16 residues. CDR1 and CDR2 from the germline V gene are KGHSH and LQKENI. Trimming removed 4 bases from V and 3 bases from J; junction bases left unmatched: 8. The CDR3 loop reads CASSLTDGTSGYEQYF. The CDR3 coding sequence is TGTGCCAGCTCACTAACGGACGGGACTAGCGGCTACGAGCAGTACTTC.

The chain has TRBV27 and TRBJ2-7, with 11 bases fitting TRBD1. V was pared by 8 bases and J by 4 bases, with 7 bases of the junction left unmatched. Germline lookup yields CDR1 MNHEY and CDR2 SMNVEV (reference sequence). There are 14 residues in the CDR3. The CDR3 nucleotides are TGTGCCAGCGGACTCGGACAGGGGGCTTACGAGCAGTACTTC. Translated, it gives CASGLGQGAYEQYF.

This chain connects TRBV3-1 (or the pseudogene TRBV3-2) to TRBJ2-1; maybe TRBD2 (6 bases). This CDR3 comprises 15 residues. V lost 1 base to trimming and J lost 5 bases, with 12 bases between them. CDR1 LGHDT and CDR2 YNNKEL come from the germline V gene (reference sequence). Here the CDR3 reads CASSQGNSGNNEQFF. The CDR3 nucleotides are TGTGCCAGCAGCCAAGGAAATAGCGGAAACAATGAGCAGTTCTTC.

The V gene is TRBV5-1, the J gene TRBJ2-1, with 8 nucleotides matching TRBD2. CDR1 and CDR2 from the germline V gene are SGHRS and YFSETQ. J was trimmed by 9 bases and V by 0 bases; bases with no gene match: 11. The CDR3 loop spans 16 amino acids. The CDR3 loop reads CASSLAGGPSGAEQFF. The CDR3 DNA sequence: TGCGCCAGCAGCTTGGCGGGAGGGCCGTCCGGCGCTGAGCAGTTCTTC.

This chain links TRBV28 with TRBJ1-2, with TRBD1 as a possible D gene (5 bases). The germline gives CDR1 MDHEN, CDR2 SYDVKM. This CDR3 region has 11 residues. The ends were cut back, 8 bases at V and 2 bases at J, with 6 bases in the middle. CDR3 sequence reads: CASHRNYGYTF. The CDR3 DNA is TGTGCCAGCCACAGGAACTATGGCTACACCTTC.

A single count supports this clone. This chain connects TRBV5-1 to TRBJ1-4; 8 positions agree with TRBD1. Per germline, CDR1 SGHRS and CDR2 YFSETQ. J was trimmed by 8 bases and V by 4 bases; bases with no gene match: 13. This CDR3 is built from 16 residues. CDR3 sequence: CASSAPIGTGGEKLFF. CDR3 bases: TGCGCCAGCAGCGCCCCAATTGGGACAGGTGGCGAAAAACTGTTTTTT.

The chain joins TRBV4-1 to TRBJ1-1, with a weak D call TRBD1 (6 bases). The CDR3 has 15 residues. Trimming pared 1 base from V and 1 base from J, leaving 10 bases between. CDR1 and CDR2 from the germline V gene are MGHRA and YSYEKL. The CDR3 protein is CASSQGGQTNTEAFF. CDR3 in DNA: TGCGCCAGCAGCCAAGGTGGACAGACGAACACTGAAGCTTTCTTT.

This chain links TRBV19 with TRBJ2-2; 8 positions agree with TRBD1. The CDR3 runs to 16 residues. The ends lost 6 bases at V and 5 bases at J; junction bases unmatched: 11. Germline CDR1 LNHDA, CDR2 SQIVND (reference sequence). CDR3 DNA: TGTGCCAGTAGCGGGTCCAGGGGGCTGGATACCGGGGAGCTGTTTTTT. Translated, it gives CASSGSRGLDTGELFF.

This chain uses TRBV7-9 with TRBJ1-6; 10 bases agree with TRBD1. Per germline, CDR1 SEHNR and CDR2 FQNEAQ (reference sequence). The trim removed 5 bases at V and 10 bases at J, leaving 11 bases unmatched. This CDR3 spans 16 amino acids. In DNA form, the CDR3 reads TGTGCCAGCAGCCCAACAATGGACAGGGGGGAATCACCCCTCCACTTT. Amino acid sequence: CASSPTMDRGESPLHF.

This chain connects TRBV7-2 to TRBJ2-7; 7 bases fit TRBD2. Unmatched junction bases numbered 5, after V lost 6 bases and J lost 0 bases. Germline V gives CDR1 SGHTA, CDR2 FQGNSA. This CDR3 has 14 amino acids. The CDR3 sequence: CASRSSGDSYEQYF. DNA for the CDR3: TGTGCCAGCAGATCAAGCGGGGACTCCTACGAGCAGTACTTC.

V and J are TRBV19 and TRBJ2-1, with TRBD2 matching over 8 bases. The CDR3 has 19 residues. The germline V gene has CDR1 LNHDA and CDR2 SQIVND (reference sequence). The V segment lost 7 bases and the J segment 0 bases; nucleotides outside the gene matches: 17. In DNA form, the CDR3 reads TGTGCCAGTAAAAGGGACCATAGCGGGATATCGAGCTCCTACAATGAGCAGTTCTTC. Translation gives CASKRDHSGISSSYNEQFF.

This clone was recorded many times. The J gene is TRBJ2-7, the V gene TRBV3-1 (or the pseudogene TRBV3-2); 11 bases map to TRBD2. This CDR3 has 15 amino acids. Germline CDR1 LGHDT, CDR2 YNNKEL (reference sequence). Losses at the gene ends were 1 base for V and 7 bases for J; bases not matched to a gene: 6. The CDR3 sequence: CASSQVTSGGGEQYF. CDR3 DNA: TGTGCCAGCAGCCAAGTAACTAGCGGGGGCGGGGAGCAGTACTTC.